A single sample is the source of the 11 T cell receptor beta chains below, sequenced in a study of human T cells and chemical hapten exposure. TCRdb independently ran MiXCR on the RACE reads; one entry per CDR3 protein. This sample has some 350,000 distinct CDR3 sequences; around 6.9% occur once, and the top ten carry more than 7%. Stated time point: patch test 1, 2 weeks after DPC sensitization. As for treatment: therapeutic diphenylcyclopropenone sensitization with weekly scalp DPC. The sequencing here drew on whole blood, taken in connection with sensitization to the hapten diphenylcyclopropenone (DPC). Source of these receptors: a woman aged 18-29 years with alopecia areata. Some clones in this sample may be carry-over from other donors' samples.

The V gene is TRBV20-1, the J gene TRBJ1-5, with D unresolved. The CDR3 extends over 15 amino acids. The germline V gene has CDR1 DFQATT and CDR2 SNEGSKA (reference sequence). V lost 3 bases, J lost 2 bases, and 14 bases lay in between. The CDR3 nucleotides read TGCAGTGCTAGGGATAGCCGGGAGGGCAATCAGCCCCAGCATTTT. Translating it yields CSARDSREGNQPQHF.

There are a few counts of this clonotype. This chain uses TRBV5-1 with TRBJ2-1; 9 bases line up with TRBD1. J was trimmed by 7 bases and V by 2 bases; bases with no gene match: 1. The CDR3 is 13 amino acids. The V gene's germline CDR1 is SGHRS and CDR2 YFSETQ. CDR3: CASSLGTGNEQFF. The DNA for the CDR3 is TGCGCCAGCAGCTTAGGGACAGGGAATGAGCAGTTCTTC.

This clonotype was found a few times. This chain links TRBV20-1 with TRBJ2-7, with 10 bases fitting TRBD2. The CDR3 runs 13 residues. The germline V gene has CDR1 DFQATT and CDR2 SNEGSKA (reference sequence). The V and J ends lost 5 bases and 6 bases, in that order; junction bases with no gene match: 7. The CDR3 region has the DNA TGCAGTGCTCCCACTAGCGGGGAAAGCGAGCAGTACTTC. This codes for CSAPTSGESEQYF.

The chain links TRBV27 to TRBJ1-1, with 11 bases fitting TRBD1. The germline V gene encodes CDR1 MNHEY and CDR2 SMNVEV (reference sequence). The V gene end was trimmed by 6 bases and the J gene end by 9 bases; junction bases not matched to a gene: 3. This CDR3 contains 12 residues. This CDR3 reads CASRGTGGKAFF. In nucleotides, the CDR3 is TGTGCCAGCAGAGGGACAGGGGGGAAAGCTTTCTTT.

The CDR3 here is CASSPRIVDRNTEAFF. CDR3 DNA sequence: TGTGCCAGCAGTCCAAGAATAGTCGACAGGAACACTGAAGCTTTCTTT. This sequence joins TRBV4-2 and TRBJ1-1; D is possibly TRBD1 (5 bases). The ends were cut back, 6 bases at V and 1 base at J, with 18 bases in the middle. This CDR3 has 16 residues. CDR1 LGHNA and CDR2 YNFKEQ come from the germline V gene.

This clonotype was recorded a few times. The rearrangement uses TRBV20-1 and TRBJ2-4; unclear D gene. V dropped 2 bases and J dropped 7 bases, with 12 bases sitting between them. The CDR3 has 13 amino acids. Germline V CDR1 and CDR2: DFQATT, SNEGSKA (reference sequence). The chain's CDR3 is CSARFVAGNIQYF. For the CDR3, the DNA is TGCAGTGCTAGATTTGTGGCCGGCAACATTCAGTACTTC.

The table lists this clonotype with many counts. The chain is built from TRBV6-2 or TRBV6-3 and TRBJ2-7, with D unclear. The ends were cut back, 3 bases at V and 2 bases at J, with 5 bases in the middle. The CDR3 consists of 12 residues. Germline loops: CDR1 MNHEY, CDR2 SVGEGT. The CDR3 sequence: CASSYEAYEQYF. CDR3 nucleotides: TGTGCCAGCAGTTATGAGGCCTACGAGCAGTACTTC.

Ten or more counts support this clonotype. This chain uses TRBV9 with TRBJ2-5, with 7 bases aligning to TRBD2. V was pared by 0 bases and J by 5 bases, with 7 bases of the junction left unmatched. CDR3 length equals 15 residues. CDR1 is SGDLS and CDR2 is YYNGEE in the germline V gene. The CDR3 here is CASSVVRAGLETQYF. The CDR3 DNA follows: TGTGCCAGCAGCGTAGTTCGAGCGGGGTTGGAGACCCAGTACTTC. Supplemented by reference TRBV9 and TRBJ2-5, the full variable domain reads DSGVTQTPKHLITATGQRVTLRCSPRSGDLSVYWYQQSLDQGLQFLIQYYNGEERAKGNILERFSAQQFPDLHSELNLSSLELGDSALYFCASSVVRAGLETQYFGPGTRLLVL.

This clonotype has a handful of counts. The gene calls are TRBV5-5 and TRBJ1-5; no clear D. Trimming pared 4 bases from V and 7 bases from J, leaving 12 bases between. This CDR3 has 13 residues. Germline V gene data show CDR1 as SGHKS and CDR2 as YYEKEE (reference sequence). The CDR3: CASSQDLYQPQHF. CDR3 coding DNA: TGTGCCAGCAGCCAGGATCTGTACCAGCCCCAGCATTTT. Drawing the rest from reference TRBV5-5 and TRBJ1-5, the complete variable domain is DAGVTQSPTHLIKTRGQQVTLRCSPISGHKSVSWYQQVLGQGPQFIFQYYEKEERGRGNFPDRFSARQFPNYSSELNVNALLLGDSALYLCASSQDLYQPQHFGDGTRLSIL.

The chain carries TRBV7-9 and TRBJ1-1; D unresolved. This CDR3 is built from 13 residues. Per germline, CDR1 SEHNR and CDR2 FQNEAQ (reference sequence). The V end was cut by 1 base, the J end by 6 bases, with 9 bases between. The CDR3 sequence: CASSLEGWPEAFF. The CDR3 DNA follows: TGTGCCAGCAGCTTAGAAGGATGGCCTGAAGCTTTCTTT. The full variable domain, in which reference TRBV7-9 and TRBJ1-1 provide the parts outside the CDR3, is DTGVSQNPRHKITKRGQNVTFRCDPISEHNRLYWYRQTLGQGPEFLTYFQNEAQLEKSRLLSDRFSAERPKGSFSTLEIQRTEQGDSAMYLCASSLEGWPEAFFGQGTRLTVV.

This clonotype appeared once. A much larger clone differs from this one at a single base, so this may be a read error. The V call is TRBV7-9, the J call TRBJ2-2; no clear D gene. The CDR3 is 14 residues long. Germline lookup yields CDR1 SEHNR and CDR2 FQNEAQ (reference sequence). CDR3 sequence reads: CASRLVLNTGELFF. DNA of the CDR3: TGTGCCAGCAGATTAGTTCTGAACACCGGGGAGCTGTTTTTT.